This T cell receptor beta chain was recovered during a study of T cell repertoires in cytomegalovirus infection. TCRdb analysed the reads with MiXCR anew, one entry per CDR3 protein. The sample has some 130,000 distinct CDR3 sequences; more than 25% are singletons. This clonotype came up many times. Its specificity is unknown. This clonotype was sampled from a human donor in good health (CMV status not recorded). Some clones in this sample may be carry-over from other donors' samples. The starting material was CD8+ T cells from cultured PBMCs, obtained from culture after CMV antigen stimulation.

For the CDR3, the DNA is TGTGCCAGCAGCCTAGGCTTAAACTATGGCTACACCTTC. Residues: CASSLGLNYGYTF. The chain couples TRBV7-9 to TRBJ1-2; D is unresolved. Trimming took off 5 bases at V and 2 bases at J, with 9 bases between the two ends. This CDR3 spans 13 amino acids. Germline V gives CDR1 SEHNR, CDR2 FQNEAQ (reference sequence). The full variable domain, completed using reference TRBV7-9 and TRBJ1-2, is DTGVSQNPRHKITKRGQNVTFRCDPISEHNRLYWYRQTLGQGPEFLTYFQNEAQLEKSRLLSDRFSAERPKGSFSTLEIQRTEQGDSAMYLCASSLGLNYGYTFGSGTRLTVV.